Each of the 16 T cell receptor beta chains below was sequenced from the same sample in a study of T cells in Graves' hyperthyroidism and ophthalmopathy. RNA transcripts were the template for amplifying TCR beta CDR3 regions. With the HTBI primer set, the TCR CDR3 went through a first round of RT-PCR. TCRdb reprocessed the multiplex PCR reads via MiXCR and lists one record per CDR3 protein. The sample has approximately 380,000 distinct CDR3 sequences, roughly 13% seen once. Sequences were obtained from blood. The receptors were sampled from a man in his fifties or sixties with Graves' ophthalmopathy.

This clonotype appeared a few times. The gene calls are TRBV6-5 and TRBJ1-5; a possible D gene is TRBD1 (5 bases). The CDR3 is 17 residues long. The V end was cut by 2 bases, the J end by 0 bases, with 14 bases between. Germline CDR1 reads MNHEY; CDR2 reads SVGAGI. CDR3: CASSYGWGDYSNQPQHF. For the CDR3, the DNA is TGTGCCAGCAGTTACGGCTGGGGGGATTATAGCAATCAGCCCCAGCATTTT.

The V gene is TRBV29-1, the J gene TRBJ2-3; 9 nucleotides align to TRBD2. Germline V gene data show CDR1 as SQVTM and CDR2 as ANQGSEA. The CDR3 has 14 residues. After removal of 1 base from V and 2 bases from J, the junction contained 1 base not matched to a gene. This CDR3 is CSVEASGITDTQYF. Written as DNA, the CDR3 is TGCAGCGTTGAAGCTAGCGGGATCACAGATACGCAGTATTTT.

The V gene is TRBV20-1, the J gene TRBJ2-1; 9 positions agree with TRBD2. CDR3 size: 16 residues. CDR1 DFQATT and CDR2 SNEGSKA come from the germline V gene (reference sequence). V shed 4 bases and J 7 bases; nucleotides not matched to a gene: 14. The CDR3 bases are TGCAGTGCTATAAGAGGCGGGAGGGCCGGAATGAATGAGCAGTTCTTC. It translates to CSAIRGGRAGMNEQFF.

Concerning this clonotype itself: Since a much larger clone is just one base distant, this may be a read error. The chain combines TRBV29-1 with TRBJ1-5; 7 bases match TRBD1. V gave up 6 bases and J gave up 5 bases; unmatched junction bases: 10. This CDR3 has 14 residues. Germline V gives CDR1 SQVTM, CDR2 ANQGSEA. Here the CDR3 reads CSVAGTETDQPQHF. The CDR3 nucleotides are TGCAGCGTAGCCGGGACAGAGACAGATCAGCCCCAGCATTTT.

In this sample, this clonotype turned up many times. The gene calls are TRBV20-1 and TRBJ2-3, with D tentatively TRBD1 (5 bases). Germline-derived CDR1 and CDR2 are DFQATT and SNEGSKA (reference sequence). The CDR3 spans 12 residues. The V gene lost 0 bases and the J gene lost 5 bases, with 6 bases spanning the gap. The CDR3 nucleotides are TGCAGTGCTAGAGACAGGGTAGATACGCAGTATTTT. Protein product: CSARDRVDTQYF.

This clonotype was observed a handful of times. Just one base apart from a much larger clone, this may be a read error. This chain uses TRBV30 with TRBJ2-3; TRBD2 might be the D (5 bases). This CDR3 has 15 residues. Germline V gene lookup returns CDR1 GTSNPN and CDR2 SVGIG (reference sequence). The CDR3: CASSFPSSRTDTQCF. The DNA of the CDR3 is TGTGCCAGCAGCTTTCCTAGCAGCCGCACAGATACGCAGTGTTTT.

This clonotype was counted a single time. This may stem from a read error, because a much larger clone lies one nucleotide away. No conserved phenylalanine or tryptophan ends this CDR3, so it is likely a read error. The chain couples TRBV13 to TRBJ2-3; unclear D gene. This CDR3 has 16 amino acids. The V end lost 4 bases, the J end lost 3 bases, and 17 bases lay between the germline ends. Germline assignment: CDR1 PRHDT and CDR2 FYEKMQ (reference sequence). CDR3 in amino acids: CASSSTQRVTTDTQYS. The CDR3 DNA follows: TGTGCCAGCAGCTCTACGCAAAGGGTGACGACAGATACGCAGTATTCT.

The rearrangement joins TRBV19 to TRBJ2-3; TRBD1 is a possible D gene (6 bases). Between the trimmed V and J ends, which lost 3 bases and 2 bases, there was a span of 15 bases. The CDR3 runs to 16 residues. The germline CDR1 and CDR2 sequences are LNHDA and SQIVND (reference sequence). CDR3 bases: TGTGCCAGTAGTATTCTTGCAACAGGGTCCACAGATACGCAGTATTTT. It encodes CASSILATGSTDTQYF.

This clonotype was seen many times. This chain links TRBV7-2 with TRBJ2-3; no reliable D call. The V and J ends lost 2 bases and 2 bases respectively, with 5 bases between them. The CDR3 is 13 amino acids. Germline V gene sequence: CDR1 SGHTA, CDR2 FQGNSA. As DNA, the CDR3 is TGTGCCAGCAGCTTAATAACCACAGATACGCAGTATTTT. Translation: CASSLITTDTQYF.

The gene calls are TRBV19 and TRBJ1-2; D may be TRBD1 (5 bases). Germline V gene sequence: CDR1 LNHDA, CDR2 SQIVND (reference sequence). The CDR3 runs to 13 residues. Trimming left V 5 bases short and J 4 bases short, with 11 bases between. The CDR3, as DNA: TGTGCCAGTAGTCTCAGGGAGGCCTATGGCTACACCTTC. Translated, it gives CASSLREAYGYTF.

This clonotype appeared many times. J is TRBJ1-2 and V is TRBV12-3 or TRBV12-4; D ambiguous. The V and J ends lost 1 base and 2 bases respectively, with 8 bases between them. The CDR3 is 14 residues long. The CDR3 DNA follows: TGTGCCAGCAGTTTAGAACCAGGAAACTATGGCTACACCTTC. This gives the protein CASSLEPGNYGYTF.

Regarding this clonotype: A much larger clone differs by one base, so this may be a read error. The rearrangement links TRBV28 to TRBJ1-5; D possibly corresponds to TRBD1 (5 bases). There are 15 residues in the CDR3. Germline V gives CDR1 MDHEN, CDR2 SYDVKM. CDR3 bases: TGTACCAGCAGTCTCCCGGTGGGGGAGTCTCAGCCCCAGCATTTT. Amino acids: CTSSLPVGESQPQHF.

Many counts were recorded for this clonotype. The chain couples TRBV7-2 to TRBJ2-2; D is perhaps TRBD1 or TRBD2 (7 bases each). CDR1 and CDR2 from the germline V gene are SGHTA and FQGNSA. V lost 4 bases and J lost 13, with 19 bases in between. The CDR3 is 14 residues long. The CDR3 region has the DNA TGTGCCAGCAGCTCGCGGGGAGGGGGCTGGGGGCTGTTTTTT. This encodes CASSSRGGGWGLFF.

This clonotype turned up a few times. The rearrangement uses TRBV19 and TRBJ2-5, with 13 bases matching TRBD2. CDR3 length: 16 residues. The V gene end was trimmed by 9 bases and the J gene end by 6 bases; junction bases not matched to a gene: 13. The V gene's germline CDR1 is LNHDA and CDR2 SQIVND (reference sequence). The CDR3 coding sequence is TGTGCCAGCAAACCCACCACTAGCGGGAGGGGAAAGACCCAGTACTTC. This codes for CASKPTTSGRGKTQYF.

This clonotype was picked up many times. The chain carries TRBV10-3 and TRBJ2-1; 12 bases match TRBD2. Germline CDR1 ENHRY, CDR2 SYGVKD. After removal of 8 bases from V and 0 bases from J, the junction contained 5 bases not matched to a gene. This CDR3 is 16 amino acids long. The CDR3 sequence is CAIGLAGPSSYNEQFF. The DNA for the CDR3 is TGTGCCATCGGACTAGCGGGACCCAGCTCCTACAATGAGCAGTTCTTC.

This clonotype has at least ten counts. J is TRBJ1-6 and V is TRBV11-2, with a tentative D call TRBD1 (6 bases). Germline CDR1 SGHAT, CDR2 FQNNGV. V shed 5 bases and J shed 5 bases, with 13 bases lying between them. The CDR3 has 15 amino acids. The DNA for the CDR3 is TGTGCCAGCAGCGTACAGGGAGCGGATAATTCACCCCTCCACTTT. Protein product: CASSVQGADNSPLHF.